Described below is a single T cell receptor (beta chain) sequence and its context. As yet, its antigen is unknown. The data originate from a study of Ad26.COV2.S vaccination and SARS-CoV-2 variants. General observations from the study: Using TCR breadth and depth analyses may have led to underestimated total T cell responses.

Clones were sequenced by immunoSEQ multiplex PCR, and TCRdb holds only the in-frame ones, with some missing. Here the sample spans hundreds of thousands of clones, about 90% being singletons. CDR3 length equals 14 residues. Germline values: CDR1 SGDLS, CDR2 YYNGEE. Trimming stripped 4 bases from V and 5 bases from J, with 15 bases between. V usage is TRBV9 and J usage is TRBJ1-2; no clear D. The starting material was peripheral blood, obtained after recovery from COVID-19. The sequence was obtained from a human donor who had recovered from COVID-19. The CDR3 coding sequence is TGTGCCAGCAGCTTACAGCCCATGAGATATGGCTACACCTTC. Its translation is CASSLQPMRYGYTF.